This section outlines one TCR beta chain sequence together with its context. The protocol was immunoSEQ multiplex PCR, while the TCRdb copy is restricted to in-frame clones and leaves out a portion. The sample has some 640,000 clones, 80% to 90% seen once; the top ten hold about 1.5%. CDR3 length equals 14 residues. Germline V gene lookup returns CDR1 SGHDT and CDR2 YYEEEE. Trimming cost V 3 bases and J 5 bases, with 15 bases left between them. The data belong to a study of Ad26.COV2.S vaccination and SARS-CoV-2 variants. Whole-study context: Of the COV1001 trial arms, the Ad26.COV2.S arm included the donor. Ad26.COV2.S, an intramuscular injection, was given once or twice 56 days apart.

Treatment denoted: around 19 received Ad26.COV2.S at low or high dose, single or two shots; about 5 received placebo; per-sample allocation not given. It was on day 63 after the first vaccine or placebo injection that samples were taken. The V gene is TRBV5-6, the J gene TRBJ2-7; perhaps TRBD2 as D (6 bases). Sample: peripheral blood, taken in a trial of Ad26.COV2.S vaccine versus placebo. The clonotype was recovered from a person between 18 and 60 years old who received the Ad26.COV2.S COVID-19 vaccine or a placebo. CDR3 residues: CASSWVRGIDEQYF. DNA of the CDR3: TGTGCCAGCAGCTGGGTTCGGGGGATCGACGAGCAGTACTTC.